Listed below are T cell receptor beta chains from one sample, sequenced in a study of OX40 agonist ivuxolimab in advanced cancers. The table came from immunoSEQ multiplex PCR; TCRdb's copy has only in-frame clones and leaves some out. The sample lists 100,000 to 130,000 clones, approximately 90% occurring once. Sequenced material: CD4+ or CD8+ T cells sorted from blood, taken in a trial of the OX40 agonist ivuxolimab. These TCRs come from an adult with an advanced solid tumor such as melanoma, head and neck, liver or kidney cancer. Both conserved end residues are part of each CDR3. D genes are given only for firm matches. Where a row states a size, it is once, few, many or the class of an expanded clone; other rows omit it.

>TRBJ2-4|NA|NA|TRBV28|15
CASSYLSGGGNIQYF
TGTGCCAGCAGTTACCTTAGCGGAGGGGGGAACATTCAGTACTTC
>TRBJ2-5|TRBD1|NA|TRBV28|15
CASSPIGQADETQYF
TGTGCCAGCAGTCCCATAGGACAGGCGGATGAGACCCAGTACTTC
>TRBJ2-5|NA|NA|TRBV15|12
CATSREGGEQYF
TGTGCCACCAGCAGAGAGGGGGGTGAGCAGTACTTC
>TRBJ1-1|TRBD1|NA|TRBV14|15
CASSRNRGPSTEAFF
TGTGCCAGCAGCAGAAACAGGGGTCCGAGCACTGAAGCTTTCTTT
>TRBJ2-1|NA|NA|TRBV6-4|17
CASSDSISNANRDEQFF
TGTGCCAGCAGTGACTCGATCTCGAATGCGAACAGGGATGAGCAGTTCTTC
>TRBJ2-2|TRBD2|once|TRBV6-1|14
CASTSGSYTGELFF
TGTGCCAGCACTAGCGGGAGTTATACCGGGGAGCTGTTTTTT
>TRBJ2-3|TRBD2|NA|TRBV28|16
CASSLFRTSGSDTQYF
TGTGCCAGCAGTTTATTTCGGACTAGCGGATCAGATACGCAGTATTTT
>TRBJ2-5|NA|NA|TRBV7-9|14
CASSFSGTQETQYF
TGTGCCAGCAGCTTCTCCGGGACACAAGAGACCCAGTACTTC
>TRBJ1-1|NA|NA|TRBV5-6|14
CASSLGTTITEAFF
TGTGCCAGCAGCTTGGGCACCACCATCACTGAAGCTTTCTTT
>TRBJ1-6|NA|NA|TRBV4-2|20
CASSQEKSAVPSSYNSPLHF
TGTGCCAGCAGCCAAGAGAAGTCGGCAGTGCCAAGCTCCTATAATTCACCCCTCCACTTT
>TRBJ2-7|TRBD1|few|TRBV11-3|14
CATQRGPSSYEQYF
TGTGCCACCCAGAGGGGGCCGAGCTCCTACGAGCAGTACTTC
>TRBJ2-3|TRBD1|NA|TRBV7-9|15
CASSQPGTATDTQYF
TGTGCCAGCAGCCAGCCCGGGACAGCCACAGATACGCAGTATTTT
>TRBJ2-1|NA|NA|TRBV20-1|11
CSARELGEQFF
TGCAGTGCTAGAGAGCTTGGTGAGCAGTTCTTC
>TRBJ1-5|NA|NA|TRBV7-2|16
CASSLAGTRANQPQHF
TGTGCCAGCAGCTTAGCCGGGACAAGGGCCAATCAGCCCCAGCATTTT
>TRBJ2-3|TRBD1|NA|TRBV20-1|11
CSALGQGTQYF
TGCAGTGCATTGGGACAGGGTACGCAGTATTTT
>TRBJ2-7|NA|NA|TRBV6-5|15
CASSLVGWGLYEQYF
TGTGCCAGCAGCCTCGTAGGATGGGGCCTTTACGAGCAGTACTTC
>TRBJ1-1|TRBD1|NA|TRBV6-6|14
CASSSLQGRTEAFF
TGTGCCAGCAGTTCTTTACAGGGGCGCACTGAAGCTTTCTTT
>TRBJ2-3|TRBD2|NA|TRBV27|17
CASSLYLLAASTDTQYF
TGTGCCAGCAGTTTATACCTCCTAGCGGCAAGCACAGATACGCAGTATTTT
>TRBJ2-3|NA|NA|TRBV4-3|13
CASSRTGPWGQYF
TGCGCCAGCAGCCGAACCGGGCCCTGGGGGCAGTATTTT
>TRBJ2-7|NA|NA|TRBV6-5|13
CASRAATPYEQYF
TGTGCCAGCAGGGCTGCCACACCCTACGAGCAGTACTTC
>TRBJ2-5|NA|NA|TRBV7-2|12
CASSPGQETQYF
TGTGCCAGCAGCCCAGGGCAAGAGACCCAGTACTTC
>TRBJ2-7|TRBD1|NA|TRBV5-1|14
CASSSQQGATEQYF
TGCGCCAGCAGCTCACAACAGGGGGCTACGGAGCAGTACTTC
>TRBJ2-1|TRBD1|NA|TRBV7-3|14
CASSIPGTGVEQFF
TGTGCCAGCAGCATCCCCGGGACAGGGGTAGAGCAGTTCTTC
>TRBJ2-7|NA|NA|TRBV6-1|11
CALEVFYEQYF
TGTGCCCTGGAGGTTTTCTACGAGCAGTACTTC
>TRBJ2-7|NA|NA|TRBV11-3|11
CASSGGGEQYF
TGTGCCAGCAGCGGAGGGGGGGAGCAGTACTTC
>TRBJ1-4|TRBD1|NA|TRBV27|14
CASSPQGGVEKLFF
TGTGCCAGCAGCCCACAGGGGGGAGTCGAAAAACTGTTTTTT
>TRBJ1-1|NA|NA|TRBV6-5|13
CASSYVIGTEAFF
TGTGCCAGCAGTTACGTTATCGGAACTGAAGCTTTCTTT
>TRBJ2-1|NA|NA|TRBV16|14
CASSQSRLDNEQFF
TGTGCCAGCAGCCAATCCCGCCTTGACAATGAGCAGTTCTTC
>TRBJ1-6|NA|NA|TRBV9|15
CASSARGTDNSPLHF
TGTGCCAGCAGCGCCAGAGGGACCGATAATTCACCCCTCCACTTT
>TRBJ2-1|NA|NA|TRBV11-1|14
CATTPGRSYNEQFF
TGTGCCACCACGCCCGGACGGTCCTACAATGAGCAGTTCTTC
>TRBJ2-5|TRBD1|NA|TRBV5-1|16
CASSLQQGAPQETQYF
TGCGCCAGCAGCTTGCAACAGGGGGCGCCGCAAGAGACCCAGTACTTC
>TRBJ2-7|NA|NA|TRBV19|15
CASSTWIGGSYEQYF
TGTGCCAGTAGTACCTGGATAGGGGGCTCCTACGAGCAGTACTTC
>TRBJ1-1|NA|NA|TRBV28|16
CASSLGQRGVNTEAFF
TGTGCCAGCAGTTTAGGGCAGCGGGGAGTGAACACTGAAGCTTTCTTT
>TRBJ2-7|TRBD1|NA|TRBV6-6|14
CASSYSGQEYEQYF
TGTGCCAGCAGTTACTCGGGACAGGAGTACGAGCAGTACTTC
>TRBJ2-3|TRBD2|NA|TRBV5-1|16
CASSFGRGRASDTQYF
TGCGCCAGCAGCTTTGGGCGCGGGAGGGCCTCAGATACGCAGTATTTT
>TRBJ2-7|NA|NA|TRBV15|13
CATSRAGSYEQYF
TGTGCCACCAGCAGGGCCGGGTCGTACGAGCAGTACTTC
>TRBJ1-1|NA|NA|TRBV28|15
CASTPTDRMNTEAFF
TGTGCCAGCACCCCAACCGACAGAATGAACACTGAAGCTTTCTTT
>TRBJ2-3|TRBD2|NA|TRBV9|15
CASSGEERDPDTQYF
TGTGCCAGCAGCGGAGAGGAGCGGGACCCAGATACGCAGTATTTT
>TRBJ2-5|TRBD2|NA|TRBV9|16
CASSAPGGTAVETQYF
TGTGCCAGCAGCGCGCCGGGAGGGACGGCAGTAGAGACCCAGTACTTC
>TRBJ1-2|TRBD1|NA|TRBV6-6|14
CASSPHRGPYGYTF
TGTGCCAGCAGTCCCCACAGGGGTCCTTATGGCTACACCTTC
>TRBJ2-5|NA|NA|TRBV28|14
CASSFATGQETQYF
TGTGCCAGCAGTTTCGCGACAGGTCAAGAGACCCAGTACTTC
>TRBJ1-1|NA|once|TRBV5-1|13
CASGTTANTEAFF
TGCGCCAGCGGTACGACAGCGAACACTGAAGCTTTCTTT
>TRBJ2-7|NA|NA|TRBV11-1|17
CASSLTYRDRPSYEQYF
TGTGCCAGCAGCTTAACTTACCGGGACCGACCCTCCTACGAGCAGTACTTC
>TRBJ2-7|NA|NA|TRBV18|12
CASSQDSYEQYF
TGTGCCAGCTCGCAGGATAGCTACGAGCAGTACTTC
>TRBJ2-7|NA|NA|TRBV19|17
CASSGGPQGAGFYEQYF
TGTGCCAGTAGTGGGGGACCTCAAGGTGCGGGATTCTACGAGCAGTACTTC
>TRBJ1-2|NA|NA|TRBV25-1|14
CASSEWGDGYGYTF
TGTGCCAGCAGTGAATGGGGGGACGGCTATGGCTACACCTTC
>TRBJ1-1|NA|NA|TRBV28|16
CASSFGDSGRNTEAFF
TGTGCCAGCAGTTTCGGAGACTCTGGACGAAACACTGAAGCTTTCTTT
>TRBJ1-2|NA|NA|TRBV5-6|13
CASSPRTAYGYTF
TGTGCCAGCAGCCCTCGGACAGCCTATGGCTACACCTTC
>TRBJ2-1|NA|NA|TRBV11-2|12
CASSFEQREQFF
TGTGCCAGCAGCTTTGAACAGCGTGAGCAGTTCTTC
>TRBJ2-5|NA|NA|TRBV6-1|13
CASSETTRGAKYF
TGTGCCAGCAGTGAAACAACAAGGGGGGCAAAGTACTTC
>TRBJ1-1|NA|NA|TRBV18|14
CASSPPGERTEAFF
TGTGCCAGCTCACCACCTGGGGAACGAACTGAAGCTTTCTTT
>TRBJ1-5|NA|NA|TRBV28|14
CASSLDRTRGPQHF
TGTGCCAGCAGTCTGGACAGAACCAGAGGGCCCCAGCATTTT
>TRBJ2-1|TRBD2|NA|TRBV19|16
CASSIDGRGRDNEQFF
TGTGCCAGTAGTATAGACGGCCGCGGGAGGGACAATGAGCAGTTCTTC
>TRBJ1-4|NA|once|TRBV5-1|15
CASSLSPATNEKLFF
TGCGCCAGCAGCTTGTCACCGGCAACTAATGAAAAACTGTTTTTT
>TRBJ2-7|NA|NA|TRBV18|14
CASSPRRQDYEQYF
TGTGCCAGCTCACCCCGACGACAGGATTACGAGCAGTACTTC
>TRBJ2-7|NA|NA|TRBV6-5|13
CASSYLGGGEQYF
TGTGCCAGCAGTTACCTCGGGGGCGGCGAGCAGTACTTC
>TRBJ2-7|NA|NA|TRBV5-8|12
CASSLEGGEQYF
TGTGCCAGCAGCTTGGAAGGGGGTGAGCAGTACTTC
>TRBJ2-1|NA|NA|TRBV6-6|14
CASIGELSVGEQFF
TGTGCCAGCATCGGGGAATTGTCGGTAGGTGAGCAGTTCTTC
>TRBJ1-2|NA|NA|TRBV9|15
CASSVEQDHNYGYTF
TGTGCCAGCAGCGTAGAACAGGACCATAACTATGGCTACACCTTC